This T cell receptor (beta chain) derives from a study of T cell changes during pregnancy in multiple sclerosis. V was clipped by 3 bases and J by 5 bases, with 8 bases between them. The germline gives CDR1 KGHSH, CDR2 LQKENI. The CDR3 has 13 amino acids. Profiled with immunoSEQ multiplex PCR; TCRdb holds only in-frame clones, not every one. Here the sample spans tens of thousands of clones, more than 75% being singletons. The chain employs TRBV18 and TRBJ1-5; D gene uncertain. The source is a female donor with multiple sclerosis, enrolled in a pregnancy study. Sequences were derived from peripheral blood, sampled in the third trimester of pregnancy. The CDR3 nucleotides are TGTGCCAGCTCACCTGGGGAGGATCAGCCCCAGCATTTT. Translated, it gives CASSPGEDQPQHF.